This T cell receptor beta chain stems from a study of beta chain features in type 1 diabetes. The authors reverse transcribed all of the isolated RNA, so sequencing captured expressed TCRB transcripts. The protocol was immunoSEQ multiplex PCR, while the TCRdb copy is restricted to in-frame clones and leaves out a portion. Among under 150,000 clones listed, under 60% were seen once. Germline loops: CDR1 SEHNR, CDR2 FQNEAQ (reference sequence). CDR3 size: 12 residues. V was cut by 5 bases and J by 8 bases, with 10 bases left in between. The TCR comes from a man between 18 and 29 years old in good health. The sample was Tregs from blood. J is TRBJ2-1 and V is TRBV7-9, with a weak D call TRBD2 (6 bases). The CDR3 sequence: CASSAAGYEQFF. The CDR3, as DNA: TGTGCCAGCAGCGCTGCGGGGTATGAGCAGTTCTTC.